This TCR beta chain appears in the sequencing data of a study of graft-versus-host responses after intestinal transplantation. The V and J ends lost 0 bases and 0 bases respectively, with 3 bases between them. CDR1 is SGHTA and CDR2 is FQGTGA in the germline V gene. CDR3 length: 15 amino acids. A word on this clone: Its antigen is not identified.

Some clones are missing from TCRdb's copy, which holds only in-frame ones; the method was immunoSEQ multiplex PCR. Among about 51,000 clones listed, about 95% were seen once. The sequence derives from a human donor who was the organ donor for an intestinal transplant. The V call is TRBV7-3, the J call TRBJ2-6; the D is unclear. Sample: unstimulated CD8+ T cells sorted from spleen or lymph node cells, taken before transplant. CDR3 nucleotides: TGTGCCAGCAGCTTAACCCCCTCTGGGGCCAACGTCCTGACTTTC. Amino acid sequence: CASSLTPSGANVLTF. Full variable domain (outside the CDR3, taken from reference TRBV7-3 and TRBJ2-6): GAGVSQTPSNKVTEKGKYVELRCDPISGHTALYWYRQSLGQGPEFLIYFQGTGAADDSGLPNDRFFAVRPEGSVSTLKIQRTERGDSAVYLCASSLTPSGANVLTFGAGSRLTVL.